The 9 T cell receptor beta chains in this list originate from one sample, sequenced in a study of T cell responses to AZD1222 COVID-19 vaccine. The method was immunoSEQ multiplex PCR; TCRdb's version includes in-frame clones alone and lacks a portion of them. This sample has about 140,000 clones, with under 95% found just once. Sequencing used peripheral blood, obtained on day 0 of AZD1222 vaccination. All receptors derive from an adult in good health.

The chain links TRBV5-1 to TRBJ2-2; D is perhaps TRBD2 (6 bases). CDR1 and CDR2 from the germline V gene are SGHRS and YFSETQ. The length of the CDR3 is 18 residues. Trimming stripped 4 bases from V and 0 bases from J, with 19 bases between. The CDR3 loop is CASSPEGSGDSNTGELFF. CDR3 sequence (DNA): TGCGCCAGCAGCCCCGAGGGTAGCGGAGATTCGAACACCGGGGAGCTGTTTTTT.

The chain has TRBV3-1 (or the pseudogene TRBV3-2) and TRBJ2-2, with a possible D match to TRBD1 (5 bases). Germline V CDR1 and CDR2: LGHDT, YNNKEL (reference sequence). V lost 4 bases to trimming and J lost 7 bases, with 10 bases between them. CDR3 length equals 13 residues. This CDR3 is CASSLGVSGELFF. CDR3 DNA: TGTGCCAGCAGCCTAGGGGTCAGCGGGGAGCTGTTTTTT.

The V call is TRBV20-1, the J call TRBJ1-5, with 12 bases lining up with TRBD1. The CDR3 runs to 19 residues. J was trimmed by 2 bases and V by 3 bases; bases with no gene match: 14. The germline V gene has CDR1 DFQATT and CDR2 SNEGSKA (reference sequence). CDR3 in amino acids: CSASYVVGQGARGNQPQHF. In DNA form, the CDR3 reads TGCAGTGCTAGTTATGTTGTGGGACAGGGGGCGAGGGGCAATCAGCCCCAGCATTTT.

The chain combines TRBV5-8 with TRBJ2-7, with 11 bases fitting TRBD2. Germline-derived CDR1 and CDR2 are SGHTS and YDEGEE. V dropped 1 base and J dropped 3; count of bases not matched to a gene: 0. The CDR3 is 14 residues long. Written as DNA, the CDR3 is TGTGCCAGCAGCTTGACTAGCGGGAGCTACGAGCAGTACTTC. It specifies CASSLTSGSYEQYF.

This chain joins TRBV4-1 and TRBJ1-6; D uncertain. The CDR3 length is 17 residues. The germline V and J ends were trimmed by 6 bases and 0 bases, with 15 bases remaining between them. Germline assignment: CDR1 MGHRA and CDR2 YSYEKL. This CDR3 reads CASRVPGGSSYNSPLHF. Written as DNA, the CDR3 is TGCGCCAGCAGAGTACCCGGAGGGAGCTCCTATAATTCACCCCTCCACTTT.

The chain joins TRBV7-8 to TRBJ2-2; TRBD2 matches 9 bases. This CDR3 region has 15 residues. V gave up 3 bases and J gave up 4 bases; unmatched junction bases: 3. Germline V lookup: CDR1 SGHVS, CDR2 FQNEAQ. DNA for the CDR3: TGTGCCAGCAGCTTTCGAGCGGGAGGCACCGGGGAGCTGTTTTTT. It encodes CASSFRAGGTGELFF.

The chain combines TRBV6-5 with TRBJ1-1; 8 bases are shared with TRBD1. CDR1 and CDR2 (germline): MNHEY, SVGAGI. This CDR3 is built from 15 residues. The trim removed 6 bases at V and 2 bases at J, leaving 8 bases unmatched. The CDR3 is CASRSGQAQNTEAFF. The CDR3 bases are TGTGCCAGCAGATCGGGACAGGCGCAAAACACTGAAGCTTTCTTT.

This chain links TRBV19 with TRBJ2-1; 8 bases fit TRBD1. Per germline, CDR1 LNHDA and CDR2 SQIVND (reference sequence). This CDR3 is built from 13 residues. Trimming took 6 bases from V and 8 from J; bases not matched to a gene: 6. CDR3: CASRVQGVDEQFF. The DNA for the CDR3 is TGTGCCAGTAGAGTACAGGGGGTCGATGAGCAGTTCTTC.

The chain combines TRBV2 with TRBJ1-2; D is ambiguous. The CDR3 runs to 13 residues. The germline V gene has CDR1 SNHLY and CDR2 FYNNEI. Trimming left V 7 bases short and J 8 bases short, with 17 bases between. The CDR3 coding sequence is TGTGCCAGCACCGAATTTAGGACGGAGGGCTACACCTTC. Residues: CASTEFRTEGYTF.